These 20 T cell receptor beta chains originate from one sample sequenced in a study of T-cell reconstitution after alpha-beta-depleted transplantation in children. Molecular barcoding with unique molecular identifiers was used for the TCRbeta library. TCRdb ran MiXCR on the PCR reads and lists one entry per CDR3 protein. The sample records some 240,000 distinct CDR3 sequences, over 9.5% being singletons. The material was PBMCs from the stem cell graft donor, obtained from the stem cell graft. These TCRs come from a human donor who donated a stem cell graft to a child with SCID.

At least ten counts were recorded for this clonotype. The chain is built from TRBV5-1 and TRBJ2-6; D is unclear. The CDR3 contains 15 residues. V gave up 2 bases and J gave up 1 base, with 7 bases separating them. Germline values: CDR1 SGHRS, CDR2 YFSETQ. CDR3 protein: CASSFRPSGANVLTF. Written as DNA, the CDR3 is TGCGCCAGCAGCTTCCGCCCTTCTGGGGCCAACGTCCTGACTTTC. The variable domain in full, with the rest retrieved from reference TRBV5-1 and TRBJ2-6, is KAGVTQTPRYLIKTRGQQVTLSCSPISGHRSVSWYQQTPGQGLQFLFEYFSETQRNKGNFPGRFSGRQFSNSRSEMNVSTLELGDSALYLCASSFRPSGANVLTFGAGSRLTVL.

Ten or more counts support this clonotype. This chain links TRBV12-5 with TRBJ1-2; 11 nucleotides line up with TRBD1. J gave up 4 bases and V 0 bases, and 4 bases lay outside the gene matches. Per germline, CDR1 LGHNT and CDR2 FRNRAP. The CDR3 contains 16 residues. The CDR3 region is CASGLVTGTGGYGYTF. The CDR3 coding sequence is TGTGCTAGTGGTTTGGTTACCGGGACAGGGGGCTATGGCTACACCTTC.

This clonotype was detected ten times or more. The chain is built from TRBV7-2 and TRBJ2-7, with a possible D match to TRBD1 (6 bases). Germline CDR1 and CDR2: SGHTA and FQGNSA. This CDR3 has 15 residues. V dropped 5 bases and J dropped 1 base, with 15 bases sitting between them. For the CDR3, the DNA is TGTGCCAGCAGCCGCGAACCGGGACATTCCTACGAGCAGTACTTC. This encodes CASSREPGHSYEQYF.

There are many counts of this clonotype. This sequence joins TRBV11-2 and TRBJ2-7, with D perhaps TRBD2 (5 bases). Trimming cost V 0 bases and J 1 base, with 13 bases left between them. CDR3 length: 16 residues. CDR1 SGHAT and CDR2 FQNNGV come from the germline V gene. CDR3 coding DNA: TGTGCCAGCAGCTTAGAGAGGGCCCCCATATCCTACGAGCAGTACTTC. It specifies CASSLERAPISYEQYF.

This clonotype showed up many times. The V and J genes are TRBV5-4 and TRBJ2-3; either TRBD1 or TRBD2 may supply D (5 bases each). The CDR3 consists of 14 residues. Trimming removed 2 bases from V and 0 bases from J, with 7 bases in between. Germline loops: CDR1 SGHNT, CDR2 YYREEE (reference sequence). CDR3 in DNA: TGTGCCAGCAGCTTCGGGGCGAGCACAGATACGCAGTATTTT. Translated, it gives CASSFGASTDTQYF.

This clonotype was seen repeatedly, ten times or more. This chain connects TRBV7-2 to TRBJ2-2, with 8 bases matching TRBD1. V trimming: 7 bases; J trimming: 5 bases; junction bases outside the gene matches: 9. This CDR3 contains 15 residues. Germline V gives CDR1 SGHTA, CDR2 FQGNSA. The CDR3: CASTKQGARTGELFF. CDR3 coding DNA: TGTGCCAGCACCAAGCAGGGGGCAAGGACCGGGGAGCTGTTTTTT.

There are many counts of this clonotype. The J gene is TRBJ2-1, the V gene TRBV7-2; 7 bases line up with TRBD1. Germline V gives CDR1 SGHTA, CDR2 FQGNSA. The CDR3 contains 12 residues. After removal of 5 bases from V and 8 bases from J, the junction contained 3 bases not matched to a gene. The CDR3 here is CASSRQGDEQFF. CDR3 DNA sequence: TGTGCCAGCAGCCGACAGGGCGATGAGCAGTTCTTC.

This clonotype was found many times. This chain connects TRBV7-2 to TRBJ2-1, with TRBD2 matching 10 bases. The CDR3 contains 16 residues. With 3 bases clipped from V and 3 bases from J, the junction kept 5 bases outside the gene matches. Germline loops: CDR1 SGHTA, CDR2 FQGNSA. As DNA, the CDR3 is TGTGCCAGCAGCTTGAGCGGGGGGGCTTACTACAATGAGCAGTTCTTC. This gives the protein CASSLSGGAYYNEQFF.

This clonotype was detected ten times or more. V and J are TRBV5-1 and TRBJ1-1, with a tentative D call TRBD1 (5 bases). Looked up from germline, CDR1 is SGHRS and CDR2 is YFSETQ. The ends were cut back, 1 base at V and 1 base at J, with 8 bases in the middle. CDR3 size: 14 residues. CDR3 coding DNA: TGCGCCAGCAGCTTGCCCGACAGGAACACTGAAGCTTTCTTT. Amino acids: CASSLPDRNTEAFF.

The sample holds a few counts of this clonotype. This chain uses TRBV25-1 with TRBJ2-3; D gene ambiguous. Looked up from germline, CDR1 is MGHDK and CDR2 is SYGVNS. With 2 bases removed from V and 3 bases from J, the gap between germline ends came to 18 bases. This CDR3 region has 17 residues. DNA of the CDR3: TGTGCCAGCAGTGAAACCCCTCAGTTCGGTGGAACAGATACGCAGTATTTT. Translating it yields CASSETPQFGGTDTQYF.

This clonotype showed up many times. The rearrangement uses TRBV25-1 and TRBJ2-2; the match to TRBD2 covers 11 bases. CDR1 is MGHDK and CDR2 is SYGVNS in the germline V gene. V dropped 4 bases and J dropped 3; count of bases not matched to a gene: 7. The CDR3 has 17 residues. CDR3 nucleotides: TGTGCCAGCAGTGGGAGAACTAGCGGGGGTTACACCGGGGAGCTGTTTTTT. Amino acids: CASSGRTSGGYTGELFF.

Worth noting for this clonotype: A much more abundant neighbour one base away suggests this may be a read error. The CDR3 protein is CRARASQETQYF. For the CDR3, the DNA is TGCCGTGCTAGGGCCAGTCAAGAGACCCAGTACTTC. The gene calls are TRBV20-1 and TRBJ2-5; D remains ambiguous. CDR1 and CDR2 from the germline V gene are DFQATT and SNEGSKA (reference sequence). The CDR3 consists of 12 residues.

This clonotype showed up many times. The chain recombines TRBV20-1 with TRBJ2-5, with D perhaps matching TRBD1 or TRBD2 (5 bases each). The V gene lost 2 bases and the J gene lost 7 bases, with 17 bases spanning the gap. Germline loops: CDR1 DFQATT, CDR2 SNEGSKA (reference sequence). This CDR3 has 14 amino acids. CDR3 region: CSARSRGSPGTQYF. The CDR3 nucleotides are TGCAGTGCTAGATCCCGGGGCTCCCCAGGGACCCAGTACTTC.

In its sample, this clonotype was seen many times. This chain uses TRBV20-1 with TRBJ2-5; possible D gene TRBD2, 7 bases. The CDR3 is 14 amino acids. V shed 1 base and J shed 4 bases, with 13 bases lying between them. Germline-derived CDR1 and CDR2 are DFQATT and SNEGSKA (reference sequence). CDR3 amino acids: CSARVAGAIETQYF. CDR3 nucleotides: TGCAGTGCTAGAGTCGCGGGGGCCATAGAGACCCAGTACTTC.

This clonotype was recorded many times. V gene TRBV5-1 combines with J gene TRBJ1-2; maybe TRBD1 (5 bases). CDR3 length equals 14 residues. The V gene lost 4 bases and the J gene lost 5 bases, with 15 bases spanning the gap. Germline V lookup: CDR1 SGHRS, CDR2 YFSETQ. CDR3 sequence: CASSLVRDGYGYTF. Written as DNA, the CDR3 is TGCGCCAGCAGCCTCGTCAGGGACGGTTATGGCTACACCTTC.

This clonotype was detected ten times or more. V is TRBV5-1 and J is TRBJ1-1; TRBD1 agrees at 11 bases. CDR3 length: 15 amino acids. Germline values: CDR1 SGHRS, CDR2 YFSETQ. Trimming took 3 bases from V and 4 from J; bases not matched to a gene: 5. The CDR3 DNA is TGCGCCAGCAGCTGGACCGGGACAGGGGGCACTGAAGCTTTCTTT. Translation: CASSWTGTGGTEAFF.

In its sample, this clonotype was seen many times. This chain joins TRBV6-5 and TRBJ2-3, with 10 bases lining up with TRBD1. V lost 4 bases to trimming and J lost 4 bases; unmatched junction nucleotides: 5. Germline assignment: CDR1 MNHEY and CDR2 SVGAGI. The CDR3 is 15 residues long. CDR3 sequence: CASSSPDRGSDTQYF. DNA of the CDR3: TGTGCCAGCAGTTCCCCGGACAGGGGGTCAGATACGCAGTATTTT.

This clonotype appeared many times. This chain uses TRBV5-1 with TRBJ2-3, with a weak D call TRBD1 (5 bases). The germline V and J ends were trimmed by 1 base and 6 bases, with 12 bases remaining between them. Germline CDR1 reads SGHRS; CDR2 reads YFSETQ. CDR3 length: 14 residues. The CDR3 here is CASSLPAGRDTQYF. DNA of the CDR3: TGCGCCAGCAGCTTGCCGGCAGGGCGCGATACGCAGTATTTT. Full variable domain (missing parts from reference TRBV5-1 and TRBJ2-3): KAGVTQTPRYLIKTRGQQVTLSCSPISGHRSVSWYQQTPGQGLQFLFEYFSETQRNKGNFPGRFSGRQFSNSRSEMNVSTLELGDSALYLCASSLPAGRDTQYFGPGTRLTVL.

In this sample, this clonotype turned up many times. The V and J genes are TRBV29-1 and TRBJ2-1; no clear D gene. Germline CDR1 and CDR2: SQVTM and ANQGSEA. This CDR3 region has 13 residues. V lost 6 bases and J 4 bases, leaving 13 bases between the germline ends. The CDR3 DNA reads as TGCAGCGTCCTGCCCCGGAGTTACAATGAGCAGTTCTTC. Amino acid sequence: CSVLPRSYNEQFF.

This clonotype was recorded at least ten times. This chain joins TRBV4-1 and TRBJ2-7; D is possibly TRBD1 (5 bases). CDR3 length: 18 amino acids. The ends were cut back, 0 bases at V and 1 base at J, with 19 bases in the middle. Germline V CDR1 and CDR2: MGHRA, YSYEKL. Written as DNA, the CDR3 is TGCGCCAGCAGCCAAGAATTGGGCCAGGGCGGTAAATCCTACGAGCAGTACTTC. Protein: CASSQELGQGGKSYEQYF.